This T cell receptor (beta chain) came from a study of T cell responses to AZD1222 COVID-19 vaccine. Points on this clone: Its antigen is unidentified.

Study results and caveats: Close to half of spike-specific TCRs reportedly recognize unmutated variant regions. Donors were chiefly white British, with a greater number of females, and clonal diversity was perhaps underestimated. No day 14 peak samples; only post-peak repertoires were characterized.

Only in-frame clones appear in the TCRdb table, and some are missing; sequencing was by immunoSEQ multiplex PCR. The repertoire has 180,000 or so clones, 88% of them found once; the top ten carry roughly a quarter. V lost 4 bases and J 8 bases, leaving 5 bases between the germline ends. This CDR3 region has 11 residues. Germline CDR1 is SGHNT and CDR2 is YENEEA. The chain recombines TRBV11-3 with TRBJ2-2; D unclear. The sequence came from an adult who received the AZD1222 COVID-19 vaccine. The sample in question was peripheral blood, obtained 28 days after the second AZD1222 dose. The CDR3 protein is CASSSMGELFF. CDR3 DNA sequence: TGTGCCAGCAGCTCCATGGGGGAGCTGTTTTTT.